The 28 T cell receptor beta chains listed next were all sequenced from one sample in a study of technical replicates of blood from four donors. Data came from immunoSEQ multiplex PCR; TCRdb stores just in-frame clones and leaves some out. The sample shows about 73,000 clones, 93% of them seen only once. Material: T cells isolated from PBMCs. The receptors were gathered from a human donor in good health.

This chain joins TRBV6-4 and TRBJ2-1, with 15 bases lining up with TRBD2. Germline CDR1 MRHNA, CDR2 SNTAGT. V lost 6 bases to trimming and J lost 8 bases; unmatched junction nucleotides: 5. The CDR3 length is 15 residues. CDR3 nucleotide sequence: TGTGCCAGCAGCTCGGGACTAGCGGGAGGCGATGAGCAGTTCTTC. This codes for CASSSGLAGGDEQFF.

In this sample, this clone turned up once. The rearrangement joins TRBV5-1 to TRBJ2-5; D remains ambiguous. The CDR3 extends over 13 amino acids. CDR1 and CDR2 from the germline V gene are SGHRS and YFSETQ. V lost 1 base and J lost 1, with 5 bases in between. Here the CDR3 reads CASSLFSQETQYF. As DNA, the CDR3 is TGCGCCAGCAGCTTGTTTAGCCAAGAGACCCAGTACTTC.

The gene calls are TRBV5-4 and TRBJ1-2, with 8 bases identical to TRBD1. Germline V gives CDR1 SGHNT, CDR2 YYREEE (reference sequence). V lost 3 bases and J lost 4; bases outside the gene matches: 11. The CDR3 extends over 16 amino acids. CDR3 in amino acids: CASSWKTGASGYGYTF. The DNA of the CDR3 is TGTGCCAGCAGCTGGAAGACAGGGGCATCTGGCTATGGCTACACCTTC.

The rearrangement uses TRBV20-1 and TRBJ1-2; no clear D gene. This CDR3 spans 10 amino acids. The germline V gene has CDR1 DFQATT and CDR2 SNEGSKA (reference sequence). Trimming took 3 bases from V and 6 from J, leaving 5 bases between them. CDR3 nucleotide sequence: TGCAGTGCTAGTCGTAATGGCTACACCTTC. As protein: CSASRNGYTF.

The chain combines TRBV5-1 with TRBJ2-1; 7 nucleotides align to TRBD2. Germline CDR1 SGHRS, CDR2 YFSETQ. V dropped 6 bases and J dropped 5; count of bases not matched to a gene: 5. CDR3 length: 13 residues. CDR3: CASTAGTDNEQFF. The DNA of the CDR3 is TGCGCCAGCACAGCGGGGACGGACAATGAGCAGTTCTTC. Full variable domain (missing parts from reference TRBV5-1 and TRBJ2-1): KAGVTQTPRYLIKTRGQQVTLSCSPISGHRSVSWYQQTPGQGLQFLFEYFSETQRNKGNFPGRFSGRQFSNSRSEMNVSTLELGDSALYLCASTAGTDNEQFFGPGTRLTVL.

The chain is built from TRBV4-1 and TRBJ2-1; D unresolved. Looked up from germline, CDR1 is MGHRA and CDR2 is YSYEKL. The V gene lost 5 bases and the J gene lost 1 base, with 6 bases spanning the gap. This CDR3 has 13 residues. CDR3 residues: CASSGRSYNEQFF. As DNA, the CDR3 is TGCGCCAGCAGCGGCAGATCCTACAATGAGCAGTTCTTC.

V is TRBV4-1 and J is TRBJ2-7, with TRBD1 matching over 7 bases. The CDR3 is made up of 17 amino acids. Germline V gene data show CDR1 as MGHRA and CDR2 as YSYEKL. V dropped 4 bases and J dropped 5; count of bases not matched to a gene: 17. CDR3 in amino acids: CASSRATFLQGDDEQYF. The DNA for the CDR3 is TGCGCCAGCAGCCGAGCCACTTTCCTCCAGGGGGATGACGAGCAGTACTTC.

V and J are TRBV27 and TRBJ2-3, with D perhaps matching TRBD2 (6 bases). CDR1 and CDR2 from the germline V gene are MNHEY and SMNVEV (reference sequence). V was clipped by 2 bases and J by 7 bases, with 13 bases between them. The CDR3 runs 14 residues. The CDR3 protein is CASSLGFGGYTQYF. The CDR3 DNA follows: TGTGCCAGCAGTTTAGGTTTTGGGGGGTATACGCAGTATTTT.

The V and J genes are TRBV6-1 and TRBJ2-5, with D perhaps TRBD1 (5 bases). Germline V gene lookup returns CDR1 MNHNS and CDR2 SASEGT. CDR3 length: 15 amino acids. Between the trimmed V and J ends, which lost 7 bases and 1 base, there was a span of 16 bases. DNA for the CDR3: TGTGCCAGCACGAACAACAGGATACCCCAAGAGACCCAGTACTTC. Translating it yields CASTNNRIPQETQYF.

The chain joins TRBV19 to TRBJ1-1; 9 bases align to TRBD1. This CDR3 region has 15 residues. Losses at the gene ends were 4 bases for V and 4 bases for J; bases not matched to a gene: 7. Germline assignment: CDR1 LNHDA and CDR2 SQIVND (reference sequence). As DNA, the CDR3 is TGTGCCAGTAGTACCTCAACAGGGGGCGTCACTGAAGCTTTCTTT. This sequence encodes CASSTSTGGVTEAFF.

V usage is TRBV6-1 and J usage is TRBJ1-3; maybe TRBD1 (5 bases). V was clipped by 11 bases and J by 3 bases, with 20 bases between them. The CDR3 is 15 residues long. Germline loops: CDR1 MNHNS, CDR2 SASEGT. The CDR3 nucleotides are TGTGCCGGCGGGGCGGCCTCCCGGTTTGGAAACACCATATATTTT. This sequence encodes CAGGAASRFGNTIYF.

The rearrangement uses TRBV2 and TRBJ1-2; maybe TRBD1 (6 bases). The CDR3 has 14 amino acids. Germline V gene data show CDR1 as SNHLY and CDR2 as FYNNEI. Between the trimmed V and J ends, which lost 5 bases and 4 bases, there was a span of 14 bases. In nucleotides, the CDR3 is TGTGCCAGCAGTTTAACAGGGAGGGTCTATGGCTACACCTTC. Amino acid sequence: CASSLTGRVYGYTF.

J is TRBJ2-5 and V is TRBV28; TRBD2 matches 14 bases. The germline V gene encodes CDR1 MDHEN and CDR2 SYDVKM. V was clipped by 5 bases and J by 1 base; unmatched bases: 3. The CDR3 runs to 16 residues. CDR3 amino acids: CASSPGLAGGQETQYF. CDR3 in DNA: TGTGCCAGCAGTCCCGGACTAGCGGGAGGCCAAGAGACCCAGTACTTC.

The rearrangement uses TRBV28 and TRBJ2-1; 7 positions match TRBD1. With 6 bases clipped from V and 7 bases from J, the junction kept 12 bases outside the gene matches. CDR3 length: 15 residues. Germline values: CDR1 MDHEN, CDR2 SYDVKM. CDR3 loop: CASSKAGTAINEQFF. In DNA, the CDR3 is TGTGCCAGCAGCAAAGCCGGGACAGCGATTAATGAGCAGTTCTTC. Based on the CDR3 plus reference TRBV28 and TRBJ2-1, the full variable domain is DVKVTQSSRYLVKRTGEKVFLECVQDMDHENMFWYRQDPGLGLRLIYFSYDVKMKEKGDIPEGYSVSREKKERFSLILESASTNQTSMYLCASSKAGTAINEQFFGPGTRLTVL.

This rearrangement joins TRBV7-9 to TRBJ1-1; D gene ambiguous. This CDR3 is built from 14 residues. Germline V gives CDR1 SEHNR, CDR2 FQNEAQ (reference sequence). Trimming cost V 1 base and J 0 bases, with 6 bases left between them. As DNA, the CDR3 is TGTGCCAGCAGCTTAGGTGTATTGAACACTGAAGCTTTCTTT. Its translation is CASSLGVLNTEAFF.

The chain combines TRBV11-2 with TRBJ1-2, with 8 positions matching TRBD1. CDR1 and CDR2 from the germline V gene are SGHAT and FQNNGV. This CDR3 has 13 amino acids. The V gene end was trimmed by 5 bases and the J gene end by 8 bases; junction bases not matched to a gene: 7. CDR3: CASSLDRGVGYTF. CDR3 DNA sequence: TGTGCCAGCAGCCTCGACAGGGGAGTCGGCTACACCTTC.

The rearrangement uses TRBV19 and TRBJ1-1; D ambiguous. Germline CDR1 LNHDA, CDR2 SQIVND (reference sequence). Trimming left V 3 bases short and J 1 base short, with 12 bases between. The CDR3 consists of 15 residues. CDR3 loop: CASSIFSGQNTEAFF. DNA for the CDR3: TGTGCCAGTAGTATCTTTAGCGGGCAGAACACTGAAGCTTTCTTT.

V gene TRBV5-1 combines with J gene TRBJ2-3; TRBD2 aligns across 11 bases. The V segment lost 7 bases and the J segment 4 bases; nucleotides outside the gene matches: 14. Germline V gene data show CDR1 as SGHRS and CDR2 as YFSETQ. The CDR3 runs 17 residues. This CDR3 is CASGRLLAGDLPDTQYF. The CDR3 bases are TGCGCCAGCGGACGATTACTAGCGGGAGACCTCCCAGATACGCAGTATTTT.

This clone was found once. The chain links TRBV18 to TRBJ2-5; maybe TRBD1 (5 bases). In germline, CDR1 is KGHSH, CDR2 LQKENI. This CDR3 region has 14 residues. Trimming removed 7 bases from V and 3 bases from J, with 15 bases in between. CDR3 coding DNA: TGTGCCAGCTTCGTAGGGGCGCAGGAAGAGACCCAGTACTTC. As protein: CASFVGAQEETQYF.

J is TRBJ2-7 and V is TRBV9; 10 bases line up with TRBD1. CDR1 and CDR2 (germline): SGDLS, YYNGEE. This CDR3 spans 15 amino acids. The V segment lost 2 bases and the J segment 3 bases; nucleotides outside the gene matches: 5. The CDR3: CASSVGQGRLYEQYF. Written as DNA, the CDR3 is TGTGCCAGCAGCGTGGGACAGGGGAGACTCTACGAGCAGTACTTC.

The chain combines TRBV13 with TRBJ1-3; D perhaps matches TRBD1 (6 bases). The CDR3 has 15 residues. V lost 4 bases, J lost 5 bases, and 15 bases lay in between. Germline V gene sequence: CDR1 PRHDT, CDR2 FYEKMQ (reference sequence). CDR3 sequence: CASSSSGTRRNTIYF. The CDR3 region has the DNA TGTGCCAGCAGCTCAAGCGGGACACGAAGAAACACCATATATTTT.

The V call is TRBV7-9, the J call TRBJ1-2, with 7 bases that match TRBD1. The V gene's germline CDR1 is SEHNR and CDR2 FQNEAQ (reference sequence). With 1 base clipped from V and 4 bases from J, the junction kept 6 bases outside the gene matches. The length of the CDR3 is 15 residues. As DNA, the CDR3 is TGTGCCAGCAGCTTAGTTCCGGGACAGATCTATGGCTACACCTTC. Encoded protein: CASSLVPGQIYGYTF.

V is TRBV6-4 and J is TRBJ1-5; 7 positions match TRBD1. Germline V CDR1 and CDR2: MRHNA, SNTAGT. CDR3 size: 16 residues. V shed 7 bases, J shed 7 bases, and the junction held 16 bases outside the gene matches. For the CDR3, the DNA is TGTGCCAGCATTATGGAAATAGGGGGCGCATCACAGCCCCAGCATTTT. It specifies CASIMEIGGASQPQHF.

The CDR3 sequence is CASSLEAGQFF. The DNA for the CDR3 is TGCGCCAGCAGCTTGGAAGCGGGGCAGTTCTTC. The chain has TRBV5-1 and TRBJ2-1; D is possibly TRBD2 (6 bases). CDR3 length: 11 amino acids. V dropped 0 bases and J dropped 12 bases, with 7 bases sitting between them. Germline V lookup: CDR1 SGHRS, CDR2 YFSETQ. Based on the CDR3 plus reference TRBV5-1 and TRBJ2-1, the full variable domain is KAGVTQTPRYLIKTRGQQVTLSCSPISGHRSVSWYQQTPGQGLQFLFEYFSETQRNKGNFPGRFSGRQFSNSRSEMNVSTLELGDSALYLCASSLEAGQFFGPGTRLTVL.

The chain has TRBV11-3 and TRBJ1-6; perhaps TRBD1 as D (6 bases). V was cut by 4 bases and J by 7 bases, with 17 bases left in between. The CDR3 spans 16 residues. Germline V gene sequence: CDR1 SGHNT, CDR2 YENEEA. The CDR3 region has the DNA TGTGCCAGCAGCTCGACCCGTATTAGGGGGAATTCACCCCTCCACTTT. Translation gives CASSSTRIRGNSPLHF.

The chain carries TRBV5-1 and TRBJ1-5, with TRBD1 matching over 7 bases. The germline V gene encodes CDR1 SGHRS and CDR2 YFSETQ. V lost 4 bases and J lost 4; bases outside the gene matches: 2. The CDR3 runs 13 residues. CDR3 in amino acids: CASSLTGNQPQHF. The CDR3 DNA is TGCGCCAGCAGCCTGACAGGGAATCAGCCCCAGCATTTT.

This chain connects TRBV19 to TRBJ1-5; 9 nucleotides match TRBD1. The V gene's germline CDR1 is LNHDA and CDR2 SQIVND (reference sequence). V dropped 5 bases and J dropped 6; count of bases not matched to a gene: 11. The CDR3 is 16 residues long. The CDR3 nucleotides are TGTGCCAGTAGTCAAAACCCGGGACAGGGAGGTCAGCCCCAGCATTTT. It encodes CASSQNPGQGGQPQHF.

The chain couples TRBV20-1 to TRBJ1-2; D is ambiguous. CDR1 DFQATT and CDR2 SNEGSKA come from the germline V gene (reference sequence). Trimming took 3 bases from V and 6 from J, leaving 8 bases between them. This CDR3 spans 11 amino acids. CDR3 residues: CSARVEDGYTF. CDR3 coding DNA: TGCAGTGCTAGGGTGGAGGATGGCTACACCTTC.